The T cell receptor beta chain under discussion was sequenced for a study of early T cells in non-severe SARS-CoV-2 infection. Study background: Sequenced bulk RNA came from whole blood that was unsorted, and chains were unpaired.

This clonotype was seen many times. No antigen is known for it. This CDR3 comprises 15 residues. Germline V gene sequence: CDR1 MNHEY, CDR2 SVGAGI. Trimming left V 0 bases short and J 5 bases short, with 10 bases between. Researchers attached unique molecular identifiers to individual cDNA molecules. TCRdb recomputed calls from the 5' RACE reads with MiXCR, one row per CDR3 protein. The table has over 50,000 distinct CDR3 sequences, 10% to 15% seen once. Notes on the study in general: Anti-spike CD8 responses were favored in VDJdb matching, and private and CD4 specificities were missed.

The receptor was isolated from an adult who was a healthcare worker with PCR-confirmed SARS-CoV-2 infection or an uninfected control (not recorded which). Material: whole blood. V is TRBV6-5 and J is TRBJ1-4; no clear D gene. Written as DNA, the CDR3 is TGTGCCAGCAGTTACTCGGCGGGGTGGAATGAAAAACTGTTTTTT. Translated: CASSYSAGWNEKLFF.